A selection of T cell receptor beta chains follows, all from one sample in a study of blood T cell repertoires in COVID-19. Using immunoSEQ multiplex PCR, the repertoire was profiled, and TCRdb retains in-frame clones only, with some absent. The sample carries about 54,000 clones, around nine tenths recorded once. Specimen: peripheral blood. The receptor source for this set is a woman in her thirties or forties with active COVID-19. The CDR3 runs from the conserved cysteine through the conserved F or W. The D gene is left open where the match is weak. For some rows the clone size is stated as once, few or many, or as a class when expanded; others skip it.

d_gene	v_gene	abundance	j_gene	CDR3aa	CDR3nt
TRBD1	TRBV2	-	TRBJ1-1	CASIRQGVNTEAFF	TGTGCCAGCATCCGACAGGGGGTGAACACTGAAGCTTTCTTT
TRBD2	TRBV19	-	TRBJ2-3	CASGRTSGGVTDTQYF	TGTGCCAGTGGACGGACTAGCGGGGGGGTAACAGATACGCAGTATTTT
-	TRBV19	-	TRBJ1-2	CASSMVQGNYGYTF	TGTGCCAGTAGTATGGTTCAGGGAAACTATGGCTACACCTTC
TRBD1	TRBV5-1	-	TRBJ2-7	CASSSEWGTGRRSGYEQYF	TGCGCCAGCAGCTCCGAGTGGGGGACAGGGAGACGGTCAGGCTACGAGCAGTACTTC
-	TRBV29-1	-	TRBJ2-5	CSVVTGLQETQYF	TGCAGCGTTGTAACCGGGTTACAAGAGACCCAGTACTTC
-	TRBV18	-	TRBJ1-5	CASSGQYSNQPQHF	TGTGCCAGCTCAGGACAGTATAGCAATCAGCCCCAGCATTTT
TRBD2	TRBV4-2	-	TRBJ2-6	CASSKGLYGAGGVSGANVLTF	TGTGCCAGCAGCAAAGGCCTCTATGGAGCGGGGGGCGTCTCTGGGGCCAACGTCCTGACTTTC
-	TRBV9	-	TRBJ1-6	CASSVASPNSPLHF	TGTGCCAGCAGCGTAGCAAGCCCAAATTCACCCCTCCACTTT
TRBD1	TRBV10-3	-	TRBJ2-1	CAISTSLTGDEQFF	TGTGCCATCAGTACCTCCCTAACAGGGGATGAGCAGTTCTTC
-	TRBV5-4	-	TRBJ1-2	CASSLGGRGDNYGYTF	TGTGCCAGCAGCTTGGGAGGCAGGGGCGATAACTATGGCTACACCTTC
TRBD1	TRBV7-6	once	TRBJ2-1	CASSFYTGTGEDEQFF	TGTGCCAGCAGCTTTTATACCGGGACAGGGGAGGATGAGCAGTTCTTC
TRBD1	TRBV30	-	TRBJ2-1	CAYTPGQGYSYNEQFF	TGTGCCTACACCCCGGGACAGGGTTACTCCTACAATGAGCAGTTCTTC
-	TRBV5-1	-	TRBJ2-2	CASSLSGGTGTGELFF	TGCGCCAGCAGCTTGTCGGGGGGCACGGGCACCGGGGAGCTGTTTTTT
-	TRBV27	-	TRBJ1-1	CASSPLGGATEAFF	TGTGCCAGCAGTCCTTTGGGGGGGGCAACTGAAGCTTTCTTT
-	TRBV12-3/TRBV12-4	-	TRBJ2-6	CASSFVVQNVLTF	TGTGCCAGCAGTTTTGTAGTCCAAAACGTCCTGACTTTC
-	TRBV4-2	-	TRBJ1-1	CASSQDMASRGMNTEAFF	TGTGCCAGCAGCCAAGATATGGCCAGTCGAGGTATGAACACTGAAGCTTTCTTT
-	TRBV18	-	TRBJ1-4	CASSPGLLNEKLFF	TGTGCCAGCTCACCAGGGTTACTAAATGAAAAACTGTTTTTT
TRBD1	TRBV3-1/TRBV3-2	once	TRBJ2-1	CASSPRTGGYNEQFF	TGTGCCAGCAGCCCCCGGACAGGGGGATACAATGAGCAGTTCTTC
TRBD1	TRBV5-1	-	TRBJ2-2	CASRWGTANTGELFF	TGCGCCAGCCGCTGGGGGACAGCTAACACCGGGGAGCTGTTTTTT
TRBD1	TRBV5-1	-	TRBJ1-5	CASSTTGGSEQPQHF	TGCGCCAGCAGCACGACAGGGGGGTCAGAACAGCCCCAGCATTTT
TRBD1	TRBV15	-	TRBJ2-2	CATSRYDRGAGELFF	TGTGCCACCAGCAGATACGACAGGGGCGCCGGGGAGCTGTTTTTT
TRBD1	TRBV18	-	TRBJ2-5	CASSDPDRSLETQYF	TGTGCCAGCTCAGACCCGGACAGGTCCCTCGAGACCCAGTACTTC
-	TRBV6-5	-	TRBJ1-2	CASSYFRGTNRYGYTF	TGTGCCAGCAGTTACTTCCGGGGGACGAACCGATATGGCTACACCTTC
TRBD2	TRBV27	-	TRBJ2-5	CASSHTSGVQETQYF	TGTGCCAGCAGCCACACTAGCGGGGTCCAAGAGACCCAGTACTTC
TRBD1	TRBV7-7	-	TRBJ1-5	CASTRQGACNQPQHF	TGTGCTAGCACCCGACAGGGGGCCTGCAATCAGCCCCAGCATTTT
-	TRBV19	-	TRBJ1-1	CAAGRGMNTEAFF	TGTGCCGCAGGGAGGGGAATGAACACTGAAGCTTTCTTT
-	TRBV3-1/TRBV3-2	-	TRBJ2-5	CASSSRETQYF	TGTGCCAGCAGCTCTCGGGAGACCCAGTACTTC
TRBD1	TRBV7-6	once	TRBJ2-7	CASSLDLGTGDYEQYF	TGTGCCAGCAGCTTAGATTTGGGGACAGGGGACTACGAGCAGTACTTC
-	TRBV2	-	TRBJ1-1	CASGGDQNTEAFF	TGTGCCAGCGGAGGAGATCAGAACACTGAAGCTTTCTTT
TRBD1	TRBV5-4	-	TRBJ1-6	CASSRDRGASYNSPLHF	TGTGCCAGCAGCCGAGACAGGGGGGCCTCCTATAATTCACCCCTCCACTTT
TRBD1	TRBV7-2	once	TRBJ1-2	CASSFGQGESYGYTF	TGTGCCAGCAGCTTCGGACAGGGGGAGAGCTATGGCTACACCTTC
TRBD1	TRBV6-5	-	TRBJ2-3	CASSRTGLTDTQYF	TGTGCCAGCAGTAGGACAGGGTTGACAGATACGCAGTATTTT
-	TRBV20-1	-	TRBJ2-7	CSASIQALSYEQYF	TGCAGTGCTAGTATCCAGGCCCTCTCCTACGAGCAGTACTTC
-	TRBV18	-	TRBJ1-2	CASSSGEGYGYTF	TGTGCCAGCTCATCCGGGGAGGGCTATGGCTACACCTTC
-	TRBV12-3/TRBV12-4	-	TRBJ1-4	CASNRANEKLFF	TGTGCCAGCAACAGGGCTAATGAAAAACTGTTTTTT
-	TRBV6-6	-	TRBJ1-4	CASREGPNFEKLFF	TGTGCCAGCAGGGAGGGACCGAATTTTGAAAAACTGTTTTTT
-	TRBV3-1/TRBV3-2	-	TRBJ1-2	CASSWAEPLYGYTF	TGTGCCAGCAGCTGGGCAGAACCACTCTATGGCTACACCTTC
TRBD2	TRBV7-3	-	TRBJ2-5	CASSLGTILGETQYF	TGTGCCAGCAGCCTCGGGACTATTCTGGGAGAGACCCAGTACTTC
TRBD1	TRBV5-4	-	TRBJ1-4	CASSHRGEKLFF	TGTGCCAGCAGCCACAGGGGAGAAAAACTGTTTTTT
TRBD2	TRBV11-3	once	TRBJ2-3	CASSLGYGGIGTDTQYF	TGTGCCAGCAGCTTAGGTTACGGGGGGATTGGCACAGATACGCAGTATTTT
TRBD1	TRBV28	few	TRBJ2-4	CASSLGQGVGIQYF	TGTGCCAGCAGTCTCGGACAGGGTGTAGGCATTCAGTACTTC
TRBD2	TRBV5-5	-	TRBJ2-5	CASSLVGGGEETQYF	TGTGCCAGCAGCTTGGTCGGGGGGGGCGAAGAGACCCAGTACTTC
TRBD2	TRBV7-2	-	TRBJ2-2	CASSFYGGANTGELFF	TGTGCCAGCAGCTTCTACGGGGGGGCAAACACCGGGGAGCTGTTTTTT
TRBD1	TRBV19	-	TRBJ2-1	CASSPPGQGRNEQFF	TGTGCCAGTAGTCCACCGGGACAGGGTCGCAATGAGCAGTTCTTC
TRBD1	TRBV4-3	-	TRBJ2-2	CASSQGVVARRGRGTGELFF	TGCGCCAGCAGCCAAGGAGTTGTTGCGAGAAGGGGGCGAGGCACCGGGGAGCTGTTTTTT